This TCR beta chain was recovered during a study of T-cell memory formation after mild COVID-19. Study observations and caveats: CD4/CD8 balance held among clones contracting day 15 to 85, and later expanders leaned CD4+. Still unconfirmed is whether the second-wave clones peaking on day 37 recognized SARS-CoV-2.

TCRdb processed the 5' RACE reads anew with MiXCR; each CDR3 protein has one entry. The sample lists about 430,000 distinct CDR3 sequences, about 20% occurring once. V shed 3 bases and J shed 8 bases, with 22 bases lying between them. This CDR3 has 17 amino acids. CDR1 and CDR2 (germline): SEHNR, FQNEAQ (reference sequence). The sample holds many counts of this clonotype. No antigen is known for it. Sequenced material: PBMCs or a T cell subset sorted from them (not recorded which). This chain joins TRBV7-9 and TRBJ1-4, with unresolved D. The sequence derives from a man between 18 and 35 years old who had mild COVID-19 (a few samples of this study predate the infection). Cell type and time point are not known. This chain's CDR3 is CASSFPIELQNREKLFF. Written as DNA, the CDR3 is TGTGCCAGCAGCTTCCCCATTGAATTACAAAATAGGGAAAAACTGTTTTTT. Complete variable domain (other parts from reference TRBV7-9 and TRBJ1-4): DTGVSQNPRHKITKRGQNVTFRCDPISEHNRLYWYRQTLGQGPEFLTYFQNEAQLEKSRLLSDRFSAERPKGSFSTLEIQRTEQGDSAMYLCASSFPIELQNREKLFFGSGTQLSVL.